These T cell receptor beta chains were read from a single sample in a study of regulatory T cells in long-lasting Graves disease. MiXCR, applied by TCRdb to the multiplex PCR reads, yields one record per CDR3 protein. The sample includes under 450,000 distinct CDR3 sequences, approximately 25% of them seen just once. Sequencing used peripheral blood mononuclear cells (PBMCs), obtained when the disease was refractory, from a patient treated with antithyroid drugs. The receptor source for this set is a woman aged 40 to 55 with Graves disease. The CDR3 runs from the conserved cysteine through the conserved F or W. Each record gives: V gene, clone size, J gene, D gene, CDR3 DNA, CDR3 protein. The D gene is left open where the match is weak. For some rows the clone size is stated as once, few or many, or as a class when expanded; others skip it.

v_gene: TRBV7-9
abundance: few
j_gene: TRBJ2-2
d_gene: NA
CDR3nt: TGTGCCAGCAGCTTTGTGACTAGTACGCCAGAGCTGTTTTTT
CDR3aa: CASSFVTSTPELFF

v_gene: TRBV7-2
abundance: many
j_gene: TRBJ1-5
d_gene: NA
CDR3nt: TGTGCCAGCAGCTTAAGGAACAGGGTAGCTAGCAATCAGCCCCAGCATTTT
CDR3aa: CASSLRNRVASNQPQHF

v_gene: TRBV7-9
abundance: few
j_gene: TRBJ2-7
d_gene: NA
CDR3nt: TGTGCCAGCAGCTCCCTAGCTACCTACGAGCAGTACTTC
CDR3aa: CASSSLATYEQYF

v_gene: TRBV11-3
abundance: many
j_gene: TRBJ1-4
d_gene: NA
CDR3nt: TGTGCCAGCAGCTTAGCCCGCCAAGGGAATGAGGCAACTAATGAAAAACTGTTTTTT
CDR3aa: CASSLARQGNEATNEKLFF

v_gene: TRBV20-1
abundance: medium-sized
j_gene: TRBJ1-1
d_gene: NA
CDR3nt: TGCAGTGTATCCGGGGGAGATAGTGACACTGAAGCTTTCTTT
CDR3aa: CSVSGGDSDTEAFF

v_gene: TRBV28
abundance: many
j_gene: TRBJ2-7
d_gene: NA
CDR3nt: TGTGCCAGCACCCCGCGGGTCTTCGGCGAGCAGTACTTC
CDR3aa: CASTPRVFGEQYF

v_gene: TRBV2
abundance: few
j_gene: TRBJ1-3
d_gene: NA
CDR3nt: TGTGCCAGCAGCCCGGGACCCTCGGTGGGAAACACCATATATTTT
CDR3aa: CASSPGPSVGNTIYF

v_gene: TRBV19
abundance: few
j_gene: TRBJ2-7
d_gene: NA
CDR3nt: TGTGCCACCTCAACGGGGCAAACCTACGAGCAGTACTTC
CDR3aa: CATSTGQTYEQYF

v_gene: TRBV7-2
abundance: NA
j_gene: TRBJ2-1
d_gene: NA
CDR3nt: TGTGCCAGCAGCTCCTATACAGGGTACAATGAGCAGTTCTTC
CDR3aa: CASSSYTGYNEQFF

v_gene: TRBV28
abundance: NA
j_gene: TRBJ1-2
d_gene: TRBD1
CDR3nt: TGTGCCAGCAGCCTTAGACAGGGTATGGGAGGCTACACCTTC
CDR3aa: CASSLRQGMGGYTF

v_gene: TRBV13
abundance: NA
j_gene: TRBJ2-6
d_gene: NA
CDR3nt: TGTGCCAGCAGCTTAGTCCCTGAAGGAGGGGCCAACGTCCTGACTTTC
CDR3aa: CASSLVPEGGANVLTF

v_gene: TRBV2
abundance: many
j_gene: TRBJ2-7
d_gene: TRBD1
CDR3nt: TGTGCCAGCAGATTGGACAGGGTAAACGAGCAGTACTTC
CDR3aa: CASRLDRVNEQYF

v_gene: TRBV28
abundance: many
j_gene: TRBJ2-4
d_gene: TRBD2
CDR3nt: TGTGCCAGCAGCCCTGCGGGAGTGAAAAACATTCAGTACTTC
CDR3aa: CASSPAGVKNIQYF

v_gene: TRBV6-5
abundance: NA
j_gene: TRBJ1-5
d_gene: NA
CDR3nt: TGTGCCAGCAGTTACTCGAAGGTCTTTCAGCCCCAGCATTTT
CDR3aa: CASSYSKVFQPQHF

v_gene: TRBV12-3/TRBV12-4
abundance: many
j_gene: TRBJ2-2
d_gene: NA
CDR3nt: TGTGCCAGCAGGCGAGGGTGGAACACCGGGGAGCTGTTTTTT
CDR3aa: CASRRGWNTGELFF

v_gene: TRBV5-1
abundance: few
j_gene: TRBJ2-1
d_gene: NA
CDR3nt: TGCGCCAGCAGCTTGTTAACACCTTACAATGAGCAGTTCTTC
CDR3aa: CASSLLTPYNEQFF

v_gene: TRBV30
abundance: NA
j_gene: TRBJ2-2
d_gene: TRBD2
CDR3nt: TGTGCCTGGAGTTCTGGACTAGCGAACACCGGGGAGCTGTTTTTT
CDR3aa: CAWSSGLANTGELFF

v_gene: TRBV29-1
abundance: many
j_gene: TRBJ2-7
d_gene: NA
CDR3nt: TGCAGCGTTTCATTGGAGGCCCCCTACGAGCAGTACTTC
CDR3aa: CSVSLEAPYEQYF

v_gene: TRBV20-1
abundance: NA
j_gene: TRBJ2-3
d_gene: NA
CDR3nt: TGCAGTGCTCTGCGGGGCGATACGCAGTATTTT
CDR3aa: CSALRGDTQYF

v_gene: TRBV2
abundance: many
j_gene: TRBJ1-4
d_gene: NA
CDR3nt: TGTGCCACCGGACGGGGACTTAATGAAAAACTGTTTTTT
CDR3aa: CATGRGLNEKLFF

v_gene: TRBV19
abundance: NA
j_gene: TRBJ2-1
d_gene: TRBD2
CDR3nt: TGTGCCAGTAGCTCGGTAGCGGGAGGAGCAGGTGAGCAGTTCTTC
CDR3aa: CASSSVAGGAGEQFF

v_gene: TRBV30
abundance: NA
j_gene: TRBJ2-7
d_gene: NA
CDR3nt: TGTGCCTGGGGACTGTTAGAGCAGTACTTC
CDR3aa: CAWGLLEQYF

v_gene: TRBV7-9
abundance: NA
j_gene: TRBJ2-7
d_gene: NA
CDR3nt: TGTGCCAGCAGCTTTCGGACATCGTACGAGCAGTGCTTC
CDR3aa: CASSFRTSYEQCF

v_gene: TRBV15
abundance: many
j_gene: TRBJ2-4
d_gene: NA
CDR3nt: TGTGCCACCAGCAGAGGTGGGACTGACCTAGCCAAAAACATTCAGTACTTC
CDR3aa: CATSRGGTDLAKNIQYF

v_gene: TRBV28
abundance: many
j_gene: TRBJ2-7
d_gene: TRBD2
CDR3nt: TGTGCCAGCAGTTCCCCCGGGGGAGGGCCTCACGAGCAGTACTTC
CDR3aa: CASSSPGGGPHEQYF

v_gene: TRBV12-3/TRBV12-4
abundance: many
j_gene: TRBJ1-3
d_gene: NA
CDR3nt: TGTGCCAGCAGTTCGAGCCACGGAAACACCATATATTTT
CDR3aa: CASSSSHGNTIYF

v_gene: TRBV15
abundance: few
j_gene: TRBJ2-2
d_gene: NA
CDR3nt: TGTGCCACCAGCAGAGATAGGGGACTGGTTACCGGGGAGCTGTTTTTT
CDR3aa: CATSRDRGLVTGELFF

v_gene: TRBV5-1
abundance: NA
j_gene: TRBJ1-3
d_gene: NA
CDR3nt: TGCGCCAGCAGCTTGGACGCCCACTCGGAGGGAAACACCATATATTTT
CDR3aa: CASSLDAHSEGNTIYF

v_gene: TRBV20-1
abundance: NA
j_gene: TRBJ1-5
d_gene: NA
CDR3nt: TGCAGTGCTATCCGGGACAGCAATCAGCCCCAGCATTTT
CDR3aa: CSAIRDSNQPQHF

v_gene: TRBV11-2
abundance: many
j_gene: TRBJ1-2
d_gene: NA
CDR3nt: TGTGCCAGCAGCTTGGGGTACAACTATGGCTACACCTTC
CDR3aa: CASSLGYNYGYTF

v_gene: TRBV6-1
abundance: many
j_gene: TRBJ2-5
d_gene: NA
CDR3nt: TGTGCCAGCAGTGATTATGGGGTCAAAGAGACCCAGTACTTC
CDR3aa: CASSDYGVKETQYF

v_gene: TRBV20-1
abundance: NA
j_gene: TRBJ1-4
d_gene: NA
CDR3nt: TGCAGTGCTAGAATGCAGGGGGAAAAACTGTTTTTT
CDR3aa: CSARMQGEKLFF

v_gene: TRBV6-5
abundance: many
j_gene: TRBJ1-6
d_gene: NA
CDR3nt: TGTGCCAGCAGTTACTCCCGAAGACAAAGCAGCAATTCACCCCTCCACTTT
CDR3aa: CASSYSRRQSSNSPLHF

v_gene: TRBV15
abundance: few
j_gene: TRBJ1-1
d_gene: NA
CDR3nt: TGTGCCACCAGCAGAGATTTTGAGGGCGAGGACACTGAAGCTTTCTTT
CDR3aa: CATSRDFEGEDTEAFF

v_gene: TRBV15
abundance: many
j_gene: TRBJ1-5
d_gene: NA
CDR3nt: TGTGCCACCAGCAGAGATTCATTGACCGTTACGCCTCATCAGCCCCAGCATTTT
CDR3aa: CATSRDSLTVTPHQPQHF

v_gene: TRBV2
abundance: NA
j_gene: TRBJ1-1
d_gene: TRBD1
CDR3nt: TGTGCCAGCAGTCCAGGGGGGACAGGGGACCTGAACACTGAAGCTTTCTTT
CDR3aa: CASSPGGTGDLNTEAFF

v_gene: TRBV20-1
abundance: many
j_gene: TRBJ2-7
d_gene: TRBD1
CDR3nt: TGCAGTGCTAGAGAGGACAGGGAGCAGTACTTC
CDR3aa: CSAREDREQYF

v_gene: TRBV20-1
abundance: NA
j_gene: TRBJ2-7
d_gene: NA
CDR3nt: TGCAGTGCTAGAGATCACGGGGGCCTCCCCCGTGAGCAGTACTTC
CDR3aa: CSARDHGGLPREQYF

v_gene: TRBV12-3/TRBV12-4
abundance: many
j_gene: TRBJ1-5
d_gene: NA
CDR3nt: TGTGCCAGCAGTTTGAGGAGGTATAGCAATCAGCCCCAGCATTTT
CDR3aa: CASSLRRYSNQPQHF

v_gene: TRBV28
abundance: many
j_gene: TRBJ2-7
d_gene: NA
CDR3nt: TGTGCCAGCAGTTTAAGGCTTGAATCCTACGAGCAGTACTTC
CDR3aa: CASSLRLESYEQYF

v_gene: TRBV29-1
abundance: NA
j_gene: TRBJ2-2
d_gene: TRBD1
CDR3nt: TGCAGCGTGCCCAATACAGGGGCCCACATCAACACCGGGGAGCTGTTTTTT
CDR3aa: CSVPNTGAHINTGELFF

v_gene: TRBV9
abundance: NA
j_gene: TRBJ1-6
d_gene: TRBD1
CDR3nt: TGTGCCAGCAGCGTAGGAGGACAGGGTTCACCCCTCCACTTT
CDR3aa: CASSVGGQGSPLHF